This entry describes one T cell receptor beta chain. The record originates from a study of monozygotic twins with inflammatory bowel disease. Germline V gene data show CDR1 as MDHEN and CDR2 as SYDVKM. The CDR3 has 12 amino acids. TCRdb reprocessed the 5' RACE reads; each CDR3 protein has one entry and no DNA is given. This sample's table has about 450,000 distinct CDR3 sequences. This rearrangement joins TRBV28 to TRBJ2-1. Material: blood. The origin of this receptor is a human donor with ulcerative colitis or Crohn's disease, or a healthy co-twin of an affected twin (not recorded which). CDR3 protein: CASSLYVNEQFF. Combining the CDR3 with reference TRBV28 and TRBJ2-1 gives the whole variable domain DVKVTQSSRYLVKRTGEKVFLECVQDMDHENMFWYRQDPGLGLRLIYFSYDVKMKEKGDIPEGYSVSREKKERFSLILESASTNQTSMYLCASSLYVNEQFFGPGTRLTVL.